This passage covers 8 T cell receptor beta chains from one sample sequenced in a study of T cell clusters in autoimmune cytopenias. TRB was amplified from around 250 ng of peripheral blood genomic DNA per sample. Multiplex touch-down PCR amplified TRB using TRB-A and TRB-B pools in one tube. TCRdb re-called the multiplex PCR reads and gives one entry per CDR3 protein, without DNA. Across around 3,100 distinct CDR3 sequences, the top ten clones capture about 20% of the sample. Sequencing was carried out using peripheral blood. The receptor set was obtained from a human donor with an autoimmune cytopenia or autoimmune hepatitis (not recorded which).

CDR3 loop: CASSWLGNTEAFF. This chain links TRBV5-4 with TRBJ1-1. The CDR3 length is 13 residues. Per the germline V gene, CDR1 is SGHNT and CDR2 is YYREEE (reference sequence).

By frequency, this clonotype is medium-sized (0.01 to 0.1%). V is TRBV19 and J is TRBJ2-7; TCRdb designates TRBD1, a call that cannot be tested without DNA. The CDR3 consists of 15 residues. From germline, CDR1 is LNHDA and CDR2 SQIVND (reference sequence). This chain's CDR3 is CASSTSGLRTYEQYF.

This clonotype is deemed medium-sized by its frequency. The chain couples TRBV6-4 to TRBJ2-7; absent DNA, TCRdb's TRBD1 call cannot be checked. Germline V gene lookup returns CDR1 MRHNA and CDR2 SNTAGT. There are 16 residues in the CDR3. The CDR3 loop reads CASSDMSRDRTYEQYF.

This clonotype registers medium-sized (0.01 to 0.1%) by frequency. The gene calls are TRBV6-5 and TRBJ2-1; without DNA, the TCRdb call of TRBD2 cannot be checked. Looked up from germline, CDR1 is MNHEY and CDR2 is SVGAGI. The CDR3 consists of 17 residues. The CDR3 reads CASSYRFTSGGLNEQFF.

The chain joins TRBV27 to TRBJ1-4; TCRdb names TRBD1, which stays unverified in the absence of DNA. The CDR3 spans 14 residues. Germline V gene sequence: CDR1 MNHEY, CDR2 SMNVEV (reference sequence). CDR3 protein: CASRPQGRREKLFF.

V usage is TRBV2 and J usage is TRBJ2-7; TCRdb returns TRBD2, unconfirmable since there is no DNA. Germline V CDR1 and CDR2: SNHLY, FYNNEI. The CDR3 loop spans 13 amino acids. The CDR3 protein is CASRRGPLYEQYF.

This clonotype is identified as medium-sized (0.01 to 0.1%) from frequency. This chain uses TRBV27 with TRBJ2-2. Germline CDR1 MNHEY, CDR2 SMNVEV (reference sequence). The CDR3 length is 12 residues. The CDR3 sequence: CASSINAGELFF.

The J gene is TRBJ2-7, the V gene TRBV5-1; TCRdb lists TRBD1, though no DNA is available to test this call. Germline-derived CDR1 and CDR2 are SGHRS and YFSETQ. The CDR3 spans 14 residues. The CDR3 is CASKEAGGDYEQYF.